This T cell receptor beta chain was captured by sequencing in a study of early T cells in non-severe SARS-CoV-2 infection. The germline gives CDR1 SEHNR, CDR2 FQNEAQ (reference sequence). V lost 0 bases and J 4 bases, leaving 5 bases between the germline ends. The CDR3 contains 13 residues. TCRdb called the 5' RACE reads again in MiXCR, with one record for every CDR3 protein. Among tens of thousands of distinct CDR3 sequences listed, more than 9% were seen once. The receptor was derived from an adult who was a healthcare worker with PCR-confirmed SARS-CoV-2 infection or an uninfected control (not recorded which). Sequences were obtained from whole blood. The chain employs TRBV7-9 and TRBJ2-3; a possible D gene is TRBD2 (5 bases). The CDR3 reads CASSLAGADTQYF. The CDR3 nucleotides read TGTGCCAGCAGCTTAGCGGGAGCAGATACGCAGTATTTT.